A single T cell receptor beta chain is shown here with its context. Its antigen remains undetermined. Qualities for individual bases were not recorded, and no much larger clone is one base off. The entry originates in a study of cytomegalovirus exposure and HLA in healthy donors (dated by TCRdb to 2017 to 2019). For the study in its entirety: In an earlier analysis of roughly 590 of the donors, around 290 Gb of sequence data and 90 million to 120 million unique TCR beta sequences from about 179 million T cells were reported. Of the 398 genotyped donors, about 84% fell in the genetic ancestry cluster associated with self-reported Caucasian donors. Besides the first cohort of about 730 subjects, a separate validation cohort made up of over 100 different subjects was used. Class I and class II HLA loci were covered by the typing at four-digit resolution. The study was designed to test whether signatures of past pathogen exposure could be identified by cataloging public T cell receptors. To study patterns of TCR occurrence, a later analysis re-analyzed previously published TCR beta repertoires from under 750 donors and added high-resolution HLA genotyping. On average, approximately 250,000 unique TCR beta nucleotide sequences were sequenced per donor among more than 350 genotyped donors of the cohort, with about 19% of those sequences being non-productive. In the later analysis, no new phenotypic data were used to find candidate immune exposures; instead, reliance was placed on TCR beta sequences and their occurrence across donors. A later genetic analysis took genome-wide SNP genotypes for about three fifths of the roughly 670 donors and used that subset as a discovery cohort. An early release covering 550 to 650 HLA-typed donors comprised 300 to 350 gigabases of sequencing data and some 79 million unique TCR sequences. The study profiled the T cell repertoires of hundreds of subjects by immunosequencing and related them to cytomegalovirus serostatus. An earlier analysis of roughly 600 of the donors used high-throughput TCR beta sequencing to judge whether each TCR beta V gene segment behaved as functional or pseudogenic. Every repertoire in the discovery cohort had been generated on one and the same sequencing platform. Donor age, sex, ethnicity and CMV serostatus were collected together with the repertoire data. Because of strong linkage in the cohort, four or five DR-DQ haplotypes were treated as single units for association and clustering. High-throughput TCR immunosequencing, statistical association of individual TCRs with disease status, and machine learning were combined to predict cytomegalovirus infection status. Typing coverage differed by locus: A, B, C, DRB1 and DQB1 were typed in roughly 620-630 donors, DQA1 in roughly 510, DPA1 in approximately 600, and DPB1 in about 450.

From its cysteine to its phenylalanine, the CDR3 spans 14 amino acids. Only CDR3 DNA remains: 42 bases, in frame from the first base. V lost 1 base and J lost 5 bases; the stretch between them is 8 bases long. Per the germline V gene, SGHTA is the CDR1 and FQGNSA is the CDR2. The library was produced with the immunoSEQ multiplex PCR assay. For the multiplex PCR, a mixture combining 60 forward primers for TCR Vbeta segments and 13 reverse primers for TCR Jbeta segments was used. Amplification of the CDR3 region of rearranged TCR beta genes was performed with a multiplex PCR assay on genomic DNA. On the Illumina HiSeq System, the amplified TCR beta libraries were sequenced as 87-base-pair reads. From the authors' description of their analysis: Across the 600 to 700 repertoires, a later analysis counted 75 million to 90 million unique TCR beta chains, around 11 million of which were shared by at least two donors. To remove PCR and sequencing errors, raw reads were error-corrected and collapsed into unique sequences using a nearest-neighbor algorithm that merged closely related sequences. Alignment of CDR3 sequences to IMGT reference sequences was used to assign V, D and J gene segments. Each retained sequence needed at least a six-nucleotide match to both a V gene segment and a J gene segment. A rearrangement counted as productive if the CDR3 had no stop codons and remained in frame with V and J, and every other rearrangement counted as non-productive. CDR3 was defined by IMGT convention, running from the second conserved V-encoded cysteine to the conserved J-encoded phenylalanine. The earlier analysis of 550 to 650 of the donors excluded any sequence lacking an unambiguous match to a single V gene segment. An earlier analysis of about 590 of the donors classified V segments as functional when productive rearrangements were above 56.7% and as segregating when the standard deviation between donors was above 5%. A statistical classification framework was built to diagnose cytomegalovirus status from the catalog of TCR beta chain sequences. In a later analysis, V and J genes were assigned by comparing TCR nucleotide sequences against IMGT/GENE-DB human TR gene sequences. Using the TCRdist pipeline, a later analysis assigned CDR3 sequences along with most-parsimonious VDJ recombination scenarios. In a later analysis, every TCR beta chain was defined by the combination of its CDR3 amino acid sequence and its V-gene family, and reads without a unique V-gene family were dropped. As a way to deal with suspected cross-contamination and a sequencing artifact, a later analysis dropped 450 to 700 nucleotide sequences that were highly shared and had low generation probability. In a later analysis, a clonal expansion index for each public chain was calculated from normalized within-repertoire ranks of inferred template counts. A later analysis computed generation probabilities with a VDJ recombination model fitted to out-of-frame rearrangements, and checked the results against IGoR. In a later analysis, TCR-TCR, TCR-HLA and TCR-CMV co-occurrence was scored with hypergeometric tests, and a repertoire-size bias correction was applied to TCR pairs. In a later analysis, false discovery rates were estimated by permuting HLA or CMV assignments 20 times. In a later analysis, co-occurring TCRs were grouped using DBSCAN, with TCRdist sequence similarity added in when clustering inside HLA-allele-positive subsets. Repertoires with fewer than 30,000 or more than 120,000 public chains were left out of co-occurrence clustering, as were five repertoires with anomalous nucleotide sharing. In TCRdb, the immuneACCESS table is reduced to in-frame sequences with V and J assigned. These tables do not hold every clone; where another copy was compared, an unresolved V gene accounts for under half, and the others remain unexplained. The V and J calls and clone size come from that table; D and trimming were worked out from the DNA. The sample data list more than 80,000 clones, and under 80% of these were observed just once. The ten largest clones take up 5.9% of the sample.

In total, approximately 700 healthy bone marrow donors made up the cohort. At the time of sampling, every cohort member was nominally healthy, though immune exposures that went unrecorded were likely present. The donor tested CMV seropositive and was one of the 289 seropositive cohort members. Each donor provided a peripheral blood sample, and peripheral blood mononuclear cells were used for TCR beta sequencing. The Qiagen DNeasy Blood Extraction Kit was used to extract genomic DNA from the blood cell samples. General conclusions and limits of the study: A later genetic analysis associated a missense DCLRE1C variant with V-gene and J-gene trimming of TCR beta chains, and an independent cohort replicated the association. The authors suggested that the approach could potentially be generalized to other disease states and immunological phenotypes. Because counts were too low, roughly 18 rarely observed V segments, including chromosome 9 orphons, were left out of the earlier analysis of about 620 of the donors. In this cohort, only TCR beta chains were sequenced, and detectable features were limited by the absence of alpha or paired-chain data. According to a later analysis, parvovirus B19, influenza, CMV and Epstein-Barr virus appeared linked to several top co-occurrence clusters. In an earlier analysis of around 600 of the donors, most TCR beta V segments were observed in productive rearrangements about 87% or about 30% of the time, broadly matching IMGT annotations. In a later analysis, HLA-associated TCR beta chains were found to be more clonally expanded and to have lower generation probabilities than equally common non-associated chains. HLA typing was unavailable for some donors at each locus, so association tests used only the typed subset. The study gave a list of some 150 TCR beta chains associated with cytomegalovirus. In a later analysis, the rate of TCR association differed among HLA loci, with DRB1 alleles having the most associated TCRs and HLA-C alleles having the fewest. Linkage disequilibrium might explain the correlated functional status among segregating V segments, but an unknown experimental factor could not be excluded. In a later analysis, about 16,000 TCR beta sequences were associated with specific HLA alleles at a false discovery rate of 0.05. In both the original and validation cohorts, the classifier was reported to diagnose cytomegalovirus status with high specificity and sensitivity. While some public TCRs were present in many individuals, most TCR sequences turned up only very rarely across donors. Most CMV-associated TCR beta chains appeared to be HLA-restricted in a later analysis, and the HLA associations seemed to be driven largely by CMV exposure. Some IMGT-functional V segments, including TRBV6-2 and TRBV6-3, could not be distinguished by the 87-base-pair reads and were therefore excluded. According to a later genetic analysis, donors in an Asian-associated ancestry cluster had fewer N-insertions in productive TCRs than the roughly 670-donor mean. In vitro tests confirmed that three of the cytomegalovirus-associated TCR beta chains recognize cytomegalovirus antigens. A further reported finding was that TCR beta sequences accurately predicted the HLA-A and HLA-B alleles for most subjects in the first cohort. Assigning TCR associations to individual alleles was difficult when HLA alleles, especially DR and DQ, strongly co-occurred. CMV serostatus was the only immune exposure information available for the cohort. The presence/absence analyses assumed that sequencing depth was roughly uniform across donors, and that assumption may not be true. A cluster of highly shared sequence variants was judged likely to be a technical artifact of the sequencing pipeline.

The origin of this receptor is a man aged 18 to 29 in good health and CMV-seropositive. The rearrangement combines TRBV7-2 with TRBJ2-2; a confident D gene designation cannot be given. The specimen sequenced was PBMCs. The sequenced DNA: TGTGCCAGCAGCTTAGTTTGGCCTACCGGGGAGCTGTTTTTT. Its protein product is CASSLVWPTGELFF.